One sample yielded the 13 T cell receptor beta chains listed below, sequenced in a study of T cell changes during pregnancy in multiple sclerosis. Profiling relied on immunoSEQ multiplex PCR, and the TCRdb table lists in-frame clones only, not all of them. Among about 43,000 clones, roughly 91% were seen once, and the ten largest hold approximately 1.5%. The sample taken for sequencing was PBMCs (not recorded whether the cells were cultured). The source is a female donor with multiple sclerosis, enrolled in a pregnancy study.

This clone showed up just once. The chain links TRBV7-3 to TRBJ2-2; no clear D gene. Looked up from germline, CDR1 is SGHTA and CDR2 is FQGTGA. The CDR3 has 14 amino acids. Trimming stripped 5 bases from V and 3 bases from J, with 10 bases between. The CDR3 region has the DNA TGTGCCAGCAGCGCGACTCGTTACACCGGGGAGCTGTTTTTT. This translates into CASSATRYTGELFF.

This clone occurred a few times. The gene calls are TRBV5-1 and TRBJ1-1; D gene uncertain. The CDR3 contains 14 residues. Germline assignment: CDR1 SGHRS and CDR2 YFSETQ. Trimming cost V 0 bases and J 1 base, with 7 bases left between them. The CDR3 loop reads CASSLDIQNTEAFF. The CDR3 DNA sequence: TGCGCCAGCAGCTTGGACATACAGAACACTGAAGCTTTCTTT.

This sequence joins TRBV6-6 and TRBJ2-7, with 7 bases that match TRBD1. Germline CDR1 MNHNY, CDR2 SVGAGI (reference sequence). The trim removed 3 bases at V and 4 bases at J, leaving 12 bases unmatched. CDR3 length: 16 residues. Here the CDR3 DNA reads TGTGCCAGCAGTTATCCCGCGACTGGGACAGAGTACGAGCAGTACTTC. As protein: CASSYPATGTEYEQYF.

The chain carries TRBV2 and TRBJ1-5, with 7 nucleotides matching TRBD1. V gave up 6 bases and J gave up 3 bases; unmatched junction bases: 11. The CDR3 loop spans 16 amino acids. Per the germline V gene, CDR1 is SNHLY and CDR2 is FYNNEI. CDR3 loop: CASSDLEGTDNQPQHF. DNA of the CDR3: TGTGCCAGCAGCGACCTAGAAGGGACAGACAATCAGCCCCAGCATTTT. The variable domain in full, completed from reference TRBV2 and TRBJ1-5, reads EPEVTQTPSHQVTQMGQEVILRCVPISNHLYFYWYRQILGQKVEFLVSFYNNEISEKSEIFDDQFSVERPDGSNFTLKIRSTKLEDSAMYFCASSDLEGTDNQPQHFGDGTRLSIL.

This clone was found once. The rearrangement joins TRBV4-2 to TRBJ2-3, with 9 bases identical to TRBD2. CDR3 size: 16 residues. Looked up from germline, CDR1 is LGHNA and CDR2 is YNFKEQ. Unmatched junction bases numbered 5, after V lost 0 bases and J lost 4 bases. CDR3 DNA: TGTGCCAGCAGCCAAGAAGGGCGGGAGGGCCCAGATACGCAGTATTTT. Translation gives CASSQEGREGPDTQYF.

The V call is TRBV18, the J call TRBJ1-4; possibly TRBD1 for D (5 bases). The germline V and J ends were trimmed by 6 bases and 2 bases, with 10 bases remaining between them. The CDR3 consists of 14 residues. Germline V gene lookup returns CDR1 KGHSH and CDR2 LQKENI. The CDR3 coding sequence is TGTGCCAGCTCCCAGGGAAGCACTAATGAAAAACTGTTTTTT. Translation: CASSQGSTNEKLFF. The whole variable domain, filled in from reference TRBV18 and TRBJ1-4, reads NAGVMQNPRHLVRRRGQEARLRCSPMKGHSHVYWYRQLPEEGLKFMVYLQKENIIDESGMPKERFSAEFPKEGPSILRIQQVVRGDSAAYFCASSQGSTNEKLFFGSGTQLSVL.

This clone was detected only a few times. The chain combines TRBV27 with TRBJ1-5, with D unclear. Germline V gene sequence: CDR1 MNHEY, CDR2 SMNVEV (reference sequence). The CDR3 covers 15 residues. Trimming cost V 3 bases and J 0 bases, with 9 bases left between them. CDR3 loop: CASSFTPYSNQPQHF. CDR3 coding DNA: TGTGCCAGCAGTTTCACCCCATATAGCAATCAGCCCCAGCATTTT.

V is TRBV7-2 and J is TRBJ1-4; D is uncertain. In germline, CDR1 is SGHTA, CDR2 FQGNSA. The CDR3 has 12 residues. With 4 bases removed from V and 8 bases from J, the gap between germline ends came to 8 bases. CDR3 sequence: CASSWAGEKLFF. In DNA form, the CDR3 reads TGTGCCAGCAGCTGGGCGGGCGAAAAACTGTTTTTT.

V usage is TRBV5-1 and J usage is TRBJ2-5; tentatively, D is TRBD2 (5 bases). The CDR3 runs to 16 residues. Trimming took off 0 bases at V and 5 bases at J, with 17 bases between the two ends. CDR1 SGHRS and CDR2 YFSETQ come from the germline V gene. CDR3 amino acids: CASSLARGFSQETQYF. In nucleotides, the CDR3 is TGCGCCAGCAGCTTGGCAAGAGGGTTTAGCCAGGAGACCCAGTACTTC.

The chain couples TRBV19 to TRBJ2-3, with 14 bases that match TRBD2. V lost 5 bases to trimming and J lost 6 bases; unmatched junction nucleotides: 7. This CDR3 spans 16 amino acids. Germline V gene data show CDR1 as LNHDA and CDR2 as SQIVND (reference sequence). This CDR3 is CASSSGLAGAGDTQYF. CDR3 DNA: TGTGCCAGTAGTTCGGGACTAGCGGGAGCGGGGGATACGCAGTATTTT.

V is TRBV4-2 and J is TRBJ2-3; 13 bases agree with TRBD2. Germline loops: CDR1 LGHNA, CDR2 YNFKEQ. After removal of 4 bases from V and 1 base from J, the junction contained 8 bases not matched to a gene. This CDR3 has 18 amino acids. In nucleotides, the CDR3 is TGTGCCAGCAGCCTACGGACTAGCGGGAGCGGAGGCACAGATACGCAGTATTTT. Translation: CASSLRTSGSGGTDTQYF.

The chain has TRBV7-2 and TRBJ2-1; 8 bases match TRBD2. This CDR3 spans 17 amino acids. Germline V gene lookup returns CDR1 SGHTA and CDR2 FQGNSA. V was pared by 0 bases and J by 4 bases, with 8 bases of the junction left unmatched. The chain's CDR3 is CASSLARLAGWYNEQFF. DNA of the CDR3: TGTGCCAGCAGCTTAGCTCGCTTAGCGGGGTGGTACAATGAGCAGTTCTTC.

The rearrangement joins TRBV6-6 to TRBJ1-1; 7 nucleotides match TRBD1. CDR3 length: 14 amino acids. V trimming: 6 bases; J trimming: 0 bases; junction bases outside the gene matches: 4. Germline-derived CDR1 and CDR2 are MNHNY and SVGAGI (reference sequence). CDR3 coding DNA: TGTGCCAGCAGATCGAGGGGGCTGAACACTGAAGCTTTCTTT. This codes for CASRSRGLNTEAFF.